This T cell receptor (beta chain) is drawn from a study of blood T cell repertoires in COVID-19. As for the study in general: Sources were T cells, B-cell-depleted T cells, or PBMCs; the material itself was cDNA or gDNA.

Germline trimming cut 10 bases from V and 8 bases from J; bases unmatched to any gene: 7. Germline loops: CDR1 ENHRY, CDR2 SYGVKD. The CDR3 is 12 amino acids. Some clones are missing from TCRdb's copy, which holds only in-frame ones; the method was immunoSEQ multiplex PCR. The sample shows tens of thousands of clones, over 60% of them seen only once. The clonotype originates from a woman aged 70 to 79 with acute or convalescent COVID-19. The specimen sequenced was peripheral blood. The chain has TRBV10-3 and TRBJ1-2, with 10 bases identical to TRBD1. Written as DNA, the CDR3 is TGTGCCACTACAGACAGGGGGCAAGGCTACACCTTC. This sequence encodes CATTDRGQGYTF.